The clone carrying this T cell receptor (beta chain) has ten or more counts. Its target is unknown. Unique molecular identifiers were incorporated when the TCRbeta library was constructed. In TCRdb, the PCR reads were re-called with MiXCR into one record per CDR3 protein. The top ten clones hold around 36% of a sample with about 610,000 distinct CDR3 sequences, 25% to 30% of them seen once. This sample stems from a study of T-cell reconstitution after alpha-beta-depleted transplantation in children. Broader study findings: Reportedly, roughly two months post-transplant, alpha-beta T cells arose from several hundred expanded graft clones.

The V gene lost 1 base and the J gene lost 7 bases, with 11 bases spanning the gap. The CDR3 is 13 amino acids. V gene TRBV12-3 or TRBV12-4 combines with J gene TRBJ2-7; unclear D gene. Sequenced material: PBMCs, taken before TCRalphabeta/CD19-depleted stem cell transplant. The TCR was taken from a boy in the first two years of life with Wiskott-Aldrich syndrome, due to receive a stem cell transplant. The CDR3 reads CASSLVDFEEQYF. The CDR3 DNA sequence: TGTGCCAGCAGTTTAGTCGACTTTGAGGAGCAGTACTTC.